This T cell receptor (beta chain) was profiled in a study of T cell repertoires in cytomegalovirus infection. Study overall: Public signatures in TCR beta pointed to CMV infection and matching HLA type.

The CDR3 length is 13 residues. V was pared by 5 bases and J by 4 bases, with 4 bases of the junction left unmatched. Germline CDR1 SEHNR, CDR2 FQNEAQ (reference sequence). Overall study findings and caveats: Summed frequency of public TCR beta families distinguished CMV carriers with the relevant HLA. Predominance within the ex vivo response was attributable to HLA-C-restricted CMV-specific TCR beta clonotypes.

Concerning this clonotype: Its antigen is not identified.

One entry per CDR3 protein, called by TCRdb with MiXCR from the reads. Of tens of thousands of distinct CDR3 sequences in the sample, 20% are singletons; the top ten hold about 18%. The clonotype comes from a human donor in good health (CMV status not recorded). Some clones in this sample may be carry-over from other donors' samples. Specimen: PBMCs, sequenced either directly or after in vitro stimulation (not recorded which). J is TRBJ1-2 and V is TRBV7-9; 7 bases map to TRBD1. The CDR3 region is CASSAGQTYGYTF. Here the CDR3 DNA reads TGTGCCAGCAGCGCGGGACAGACCTATGGCTACACCTTC.